The rows below give T cell receptor beta chains drawn from one sample of a study of blood T cells in healthy people across ages. TCRdb independently ran MiXCR on the 5' RACE reads; one entry per CDR3 protein. The sample holds about 770,000 distinct CDR3 sequences; about 42% are singletons and the top ten take around 21%. The sequenced sample consisted of blood. These receptor sequences come from a man aged 60 to 75 in good health. Both conserved end residues are trimmed from each CDR3. D genes are given only for firm matches.

.	TRBV20-1	TRBJ1-5	SELITGVCNQPQH
.	TRBV5-1	TRBJ2-5	ASSSLGGTAGSRETQY
.	TRBV20-1	TRBJ2-5	SARTTGPGIQETQY
TRBD1	TRBV6-6	TRBJ1-6	ASSDHAPGQGESPLH
.	TRBV30	TRBJ2-7	AWSVQLWGRLAYEQY
.	TRBV20-1	TRBJ1-2	GEGRTDYGYT
.	TRBV6-2/TRBV6-3	TRBJ2-3	ASSSRHRSSTDTQY
TRBD1	TRBV6-5	TRBJ2-7	ASRPGPGQNYEQY
TRBD2	TRBV7-9	TRBJ2-3	ASSRGLAGGPPDTQY
.	TRBV3-1	TRBJ2-6	ASSQDFPGANVLT
.	TRBV27	TRBJ2-6	ASSLSTSGANVLT
TRBD1	TRBV25-1	TRBJ2-7	ASSDPGQGTYEQY
TRBD1	TRBV2	TRBJ1-2	ASLFRGTGAGGYGYT
.	TRBV11-2	TRBJ2-7	ASSPPKISTQSYEQY
.	TRBV5-1	TRBJ2-2	ASSLMAGKSGELF
.	TRBV11-3	TRBJ2-7	ASSLAGTQGYEQY
TRBD1	TRBV6-5	TRBJ1-5	ASSSGTGSNIPQH
.	TRBV20-1	TRBJ2-1	SARVVQVYNEQF
.	TRBV2	TRBJ2-7	AGGTGTLTYEQY
.	TRBV20-1	.	SARSPDSYEQY
TRBD1	TRBV2	TRBJ2-7	ASSLRDRGTEQY
.	TRBV3-1	TRBJ2-1	ASSQDSGGLYNEQF
.	TRBV7-2	TRBJ2-2	ASSLGKNTGELF
TRBD1	TRBV12-3/TRBV12-4	TRBJ1-1	ASSWDRINTEAF
.	TRBV5-1	TRBJ2-7	ASSGQPSSYEQY
TRBD2	TRBV5-1	TRBJ2-5	ASSSPPGLAGGSRTQY
.	TRBV3-1	TRBJ2-3	ASSTRTKRTDTQY
TRBD2	TRBV24-1	TRBJ2-3	ATSDQGLAGTDTQY
TRBD2	TRBV12-3/TRBV12-4	TRBJ2-3	ASSPKRGRTDTQY
TRBD1	TRBV20-1	TRBJ1-5	SARDWQGASNQPQH
.	TRBV9	TRBJ2-1	ASSGAGHREQF
.	TRBV20-1	TRBJ1-1	SARVGAVENTEAF
.	TRBV25-1	TRBJ1-1	ASSDPGRGTEAF
TRBD1	TRBV7-2	TRBJ1-2	ASSEDRVRGYT
.	TRBV11-2	TRBJ2-1	ASRSPAGVGGDEQF
TRBD1	TRBV12-3/TRBV12-4	TRBJ1-6	ASTWDRGHSPLH
.	TRBV7-9	TRBJ2-1	ASSLVRAEREF
.	TRBV7-2	TRBJ1-5	ASSSTHSNQPQH
TRBD1	TRBV25-1	TRBJ2-7	ASIGQVSYEQY
TRBD1	TRBV6-1	TRBJ2-1	ASSTDRGGYNEQF